This T cell receptor beta chain was sequenced during a study of blood T cell repertoires in COVID-19. Across the study: Acute and convalescent COVID-19 specimens originated in the United States, Italy and Spain. The cDNA or gDNA used as material had been derived from T cells, B-cell-depleted T cells, or PBMCs.

Germline V gives CDR1 SGHNT, CDR2 YYREEE (reference sequence). This CDR3 is built from 12 residues. Trimming cost V 0 bases and J 4 bases, with 3 bases left between them. As handled by the study authors: Reference gene primer amplification yielded estimated nucleated cell counts. Measured with immunoSEQ multiplex PCR; TCRdb has only the in-frame clones, and not every one. V, J and clone size were drawn from that table, and D and trimming were deduced from the DNA. In the table there are 100,000 to 120,000 clones, 75% to 85% of which are singletons. The gene calls are TRBV5-4 and TRBJ2-3; D unresolved. The receptor was derived from a woman aged 60-70 years with acute or convalescent COVID-19. Material: peripheral blood. The CDR3 loop is CASSLVSDTQYF. Here the CDR3 DNA reads TGTGCCAGCAGCTTGGTATCAGATACGCAGTATTTT.